Each of the 29 T cell receptor beta chains below was sequenced from the same sample in a study of TIL therapy for anti-PD-1-resistant metastatic lung cancer. Regarding time point: pre-treatment sample, taken before nivolumab and TIL therapy. Sequencing used immunoSEQ v3. TCRdb's copy holds only in-frame clones and misses some; the assay was immunoSEQ multiplex PCR. The table records around 55,000 clones, roughly 77% of them present only once. This specimen consisted of blood, obtained at baseline. These receptors came from a person aged 25-80 years with non-small cell lung cancer.

In this sample, this clone turned up a few times. This rearrangement joins TRBV5-1 to TRBJ1-3; possibly TRBD1 for D (5 bases). The CDR3 has 12 residues. Trimming shortened V by 3 bases and J by 7 bases, and 8 bases separated the two germline ends. Germline values: CDR1 SGHRS, CDR2 YFSETQ. CDR3: CASSSEGNTIYF. In DNA, the CDR3 is TGCGCCAGCAGCTCTGAGGGGAACACCATATATTTT.

This clone was recorded only once. The V call is TRBV5-1, the J call TRBJ1-3; D may be TRBD1 (5 bases). V dropped 2 bases and J dropped 1 base, with 10 bases sitting between them. Germline assignment: CDR1 SGHRS and CDR2 YFSETQ. The CDR3 is 15 amino acids. The CDR3 nucleotides are TGCGCCAGCAGCTTTGGGGCATCATCTGGAAACACCATATATTTT. Its protein is CASSFGASSGNTIYF.

The chain employs TRBV19 and TRBJ1-2; D is unresolved. The ends were cut back, 6 bases at V and 8 bases at J, with 25 bases in the middle. The V gene's germline CDR1 is LNHDA and CDR2 SQIVND (reference sequence). The CDR3 runs to 16 residues. The CDR3 nucleotides are TGTGCCAGTAGCCCTCGCCCGGGTTCTCCACCCTTGGGCTACACCTTC. Translation: CASSPRPGSPPLGYTF.

The rearrangement links TRBV7-9 to TRBJ2-3; possible D gene TRBD2, 5 bases. The CDR3 has 14 residues. The V and J ends lost 3 bases and 6 bases respectively, with 13 bases between them. Looked up from germline, CDR1 is SEHNR and CDR2 is FQNEAQ (reference sequence). The CDR3 sequence is CASSFSAPGDTQYF. DNA of the CDR3: TGTGCCAGCAGCTTCTCCGCCCCGGGGGATACGCAGTATTTT.

This chain links TRBV27 with TRBJ2-1; the match to TRBD2 covers 10 bases. There are 18 residues in the CDR3. Germline V gives CDR1 MNHEY, CDR2 SMNVEV (reference sequence). V dropped 2 bases and J dropped 5; count of bases not matched to a gene: 12. The CDR3 spells CASSLRGASGRTNNEQFF. CDR3 bases: TGTGCCAGCAGTTTAAGAGGGGCTAGCGGGAGAACTAACAATGAGCAGTTCTTC.

This chain uses TRBV14 with TRBJ1-2; TRBD1 agrees at 8 bases. The ends lost 4 bases at V and 5 bases at J; junction bases unmatched: 3. The V gene's germline CDR1 is SGHDN and CDR2 FVKESK. CDR3 size: 13 residues. CDR3: CASSLDRGYGYTF. The CDR3 coding sequence is TGTGCCAGCAGCCTTGACAGGGGTTATGGCTACACCTTC.

The rearrangement links TRBV30 to TRBJ2-3; possible D gene TRBD2, 6 bases. Germline V CDR1 and CDR2: GTSNPN, SVGIG (reference sequence). Between the trimmed V and J ends, which lost 1 base and 4 bases, there was a span of 18 bases. There are 16 residues in the CDR3. DNA for the CDR3: TGTGCCTGGAGTGACCCCCTCCGGGGGAGGCCAGATACGCAGTATTTT. Translating it yields CAWSDPLRGRPDTQYF.

J is TRBJ2-3 and V is TRBV19; perhaps TRBD1 as D (6 bases). V was cut by 6 bases and J by 2 bases, with 9 bases left in between. CDR1 and CDR2 (germline): LNHDA, SQIVND (reference sequence). CDR3 length equals 13 residues. The CDR3 nucleotides are TGTGCCAGTAGGGACAGAGCCACAGATACGCAGTATTTT. It is translated as CASRDRATDTQYF.

A note on this clone: The junction departs from germline at one end; a sequencing error may be responsible. The chain joins TRBV7-7 to TRBJ2-7, with 9 bases identical to TRBD2. The CDR3 consists of 15 residues. Germline CDR1 reads SSHAT; CDR2 reads FNYEAQ (reference sequence). The CDR3 reads CASSLGAGGSYEQYF. The CDR3 DNA reads TGTGCTAGCAGCTTAGGAGCGGGAGGCTCCTACGAGCAGTACTTC.

The rearrangement joins TRBV19 to TRBJ2-7; TRBD1 agrees at 12 bases. The CDR3 totals 15 residues. J lost 9 bases, V lost 10 bases, and 16 bases had no gene match. Germline CDR1 and CDR2: LNHDA and SQIVND (reference sequence). For the CDR3, the DNA is TGTGCCACCCAGAGGGACAGGGGGCGCGATTATCGGCAGTACTTC. As protein: CATQRDRGRDYRQYF.

This chain links TRBV3-1 (or the pseudogene TRBV3-2) with TRBJ2-7; D ambiguous. The germline V gene has CDR1 LGHDT and CDR2 YNNKEL (reference sequence). This CDR3 region has 11 residues. V was shortened by 9 bases and J by 3 bases, with 9 bases between the two germline ends. CDR3 nucleotides: TGTGCCAGGCCTTTATACTACGAGCAGTACTTC. Protein: CARPLYYEQYF.

The chain carries TRBV29-1 and TRBJ2-3; 10 bases line up with TRBD1. The V segment lost 7 bases and the J segment 8 bases; nucleotides outside the gene matches: 15. The CDR3 spans 15 residues. Germline V gene lookup returns CDR1 SQVTM and CDR2 ANQGSEA. DNA of the CDR3: TGCAGCGCGCGCGGCGGGGACAGGGGTTCGGGTACGCAGTATTTT. It yields the protein CSARGGDRGSGTQYF.

This clone occurred a few times. DNA of the CDR3: TGTGCCTGGAGTAAAACTCCGATCAGCTACGAGCAGTACTTC. Its translation is CAWSKTPISYEQYF. The rearrangement joins TRBV30 to TRBJ2-7; no firm D call. The CDR3 has 14 residues. CDR1 and CDR2 from the germline V gene are GTSNPN and SVGIG (reference sequence). Trimming shortened V by 2 bases and J by 3 bases, and 14 bases separated the two germline ends.

This clone was seen once. This chain joins TRBV9 and TRBJ2-3; D is undetermined. CDR1 SGDLS and CDR2 YYNGEE come from the germline V gene. This CDR3 has 12 amino acids. Trimming pared 3 bases from V and 5 bases from J, leaving 7 bases between. Here the CDR3 reads CASSGVVDTQYF. The CDR3 coding sequence is TGTGCCAGCAGCGGAGTGGTAGATACGCAGTATTTT.

The chain combines TRBV7-2 with TRBJ2-5; 7 bases fit TRBD2. Trimming cost V 6 bases and J 2 bases; bases outside gene matches: 3. The CDR3 is 13 residues long. Germline assignment: CDR1 SGHTA and CDR2 FQGNSA. The CDR3 bases are TGTGCCAGCAGACGGGGGGATCAAGAGACCCAGTACTTC. Translating it yields CASRRGDQETQYF.

This chain links TRBV6-2 or TRBV6-3 with TRBJ2-1; a weak D match, TRBD2 (6 bases). CDR3 length equals 16 residues. In germline, CDR1 is MNHEY, CDR2 SVGEGT. V shed 2 bases and J shed 7 bases, with 18 bases lying between them. The CDR3 sequence: CASSYLRGASENEQFF. The CDR3 region has the DNA TGTGCCAGCAGTTACCTTCGAGGGGCTAGCGAAAATGAGCAGTTCTTC.

This clone was seen just once. The rearrangement links TRBV5-1 to TRBJ1-1; 7 bases are shared with TRBD1. Trimming took 4 bases from V and 4 from J; bases not matched to a gene: 7. The CDR3 sequence is 14 residues long. Germline values: CDR1 SGHRS, CDR2 YFSETQ. Here the CDR3 reads CASSARQGITEAFF. CDR3 bases: TGCGCCAGCAGCGCACGACAGGGCATCACTGAAGCTTTCTTT.

CDR3 protein: CASSSSGAGASYEQYF. The CDR3 DNA reads TGTGCCAGCAGTAGCTCCGGAGCAGGGGCGTCCTACGAGCAGTACTTC. The chain links TRBV28 to TRBJ2-7; perhaps TRBD1 as D (6 bases). There are 16 residues in the CDR3. Deletions cut 5 bases from V and 1 base from J, with 18 bases between. Germline V gene lookup returns CDR1 MDHEN and CDR2 SYDVKM.

The V and J genes are TRBV9 and TRBJ1-2; 11 bases fit TRBD1. Germline V gene sequence: CDR1 SGDLS, CDR2 YYNGEE. Trimming removed 0 bases from V and 7 bases from J; junction bases left unmatched: 5. The CDR3 contains 15 residues. DNA of the CDR3: TGTGCCAGCAGCGTAGCTACGGACAGGGGGCCTGGCTACACCTTC. It translates to CASSVATDRGPGYTF.

The J gene is TRBJ2-1, the V gene TRBV7-8; D unclear. Germline V CDR1 and CDR2: SGHVS, FQNEAQ. Trimming pared 0 bases from V and 8 bases from J, leaving 5 bases between. The CDR3 runs to 12 residues. The CDR3, as DNA: TGTGCCAGCAGCTTAGCGCGACATGAGCAGTTCTTC. Protein sequence: CASSLARHEQFF.

The gene calls are TRBV4-2 and TRBJ2-1; TRBD2 aligns across 14 bases. V trimming: 3 bases; J trimming: 8 bases; junction bases outside the gene matches: 6. The CDR3 length is 16 residues. Germline loops: CDR1 LGHNA, CDR2 YNFKEQ. The CDR3 is CASSHGLAGGNYEQFF. For the CDR3, the DNA is TGTGCCAGCAGCCACGGACTAGCGGGGGGAAACTATGAGCAGTTCTTC.

This sequence joins TRBV19 and TRBJ1-5; no clear D. Germline-derived CDR1 and CDR2 are LNHDA and SQIVND (reference sequence). V was trimmed by 3 bases and J by 2 bases, leaving 2 bases between them. The CDR3 sequence is 12 residues long. The CDR3 here is CASSMGNQPQHF. As DNA, the CDR3 is TGTGCCAGTAGTATGGGCAATCAGCCCCAGCATTTT. The variable domain in full, completed from reference TRBV19 and TRBJ1-5, reads DGGITQSPKYLFRKEGQNVTLSCEQNLNHDAMYWYRQDPGQGLRLIYYSQIVNDFQKGDIAEGYSVSREKKESFPLTVTSAQKNPTAFYLCASSMGNQPQHFGDGTRLSIL.

V is TRBV6-5 and J is TRBJ2-3; no definite D call. Germline CDR1 and CDR2: MNHEY and SVGAGI. V lost 6 bases and J 2 bases, leaving 3 bases between the germline ends. The CDR3 runs to 11 residues. Here the CDR3 reads CASRSTDTQYF. The CDR3 nucleotides read TGTGCCAGCAGATCCACAGATACGCAGTATTTT.

The V and J genes are TRBV4-1 and TRBJ2-5; 9 bases agree with TRBD1. V lost 0 bases and J lost 5; bases outside the gene matches: 7. This CDR3 region has 16 residues. The germline CDR1 and CDR2 sequences are MGHRA and YSYEKL. The CDR3 sequence: CASSQEGTGRRETQYF. Written as DNA, the CDR3 is TGCGCCAGCAGCCAAGAGGGGACAGGGAGGCGTGAGACCCAGTACTTC.

This chain connects TRBV5-4 to TRBJ1-1, with no clear D. The CDR3 is 15 residues long. Per the germline V gene, CDR1 is SGHNT and CDR2 is YYREEE (reference sequence). Trimming removed 0 bases at V and 0 bases at J, with 9 bases between. CDR3 DNA sequence: TGTGCCAGCAGCTTGGTAGGCAGACTGAACACTGAAGCTTTCTTT. Translation gives CASSLVGRLNTEAFF.

J is TRBJ2-7 and V is TRBV21-1; the D call of TRBD2 is as the table states it, not checked on the DNA. TRBV21-1 is noted as a pseudogene. The CDR3 totals 15 residues. The CDR3 protein is CASSKARLAYYEQYF. For the CDR3, the DNA is TGTGCCAGCAGCAAAGCCAGACTAGCGTACTACGAGCAGTACTTC.

The CDR3 region has the DNA TGTGCCAGCAGTCCCGGGAGGGGGCGGGATCAGCCCCAGCATTTT. Protein product: CASSPGRGRDQPQHF. This chain connects TRBV27 to TRBJ1-5; TRBD1 matches at 7 bases. CDR3 length equals 15 residues. Germline V gene lookup returns CDR1 MNHEY and CDR2 SMNVEV (reference sequence). Trimming took 5 bases from V and 5 from J; bases not matched to a gene: 9.

This chain joins TRBV7-9 and TRBJ1-6; D is possibly TRBD1 (5 bases). CDR1 SEHNR and CDR2 FQNEAQ come from the germline V gene (reference sequence). The V end was cut by 3 bases, the J end by 11 bases, with 11 bases between. The CDR3 extends over 13 amino acids. In DNA, the CDR3 is TGTGCCAGCAGCTTTGAGGGGAAGACACCCCTCCACTTT. It codes for CASSFEGKTPLHF.

The rearrangement joins TRBV7-2 to TRBJ2-7; D is uncertain. Germline V CDR1 and CDR2: SGHTA, FQGNSA. The CDR3 length is 17 residues. Deletions cut 0 bases from V and 0 bases from J, with 15 bases between. For the CDR3, the DNA is TGTGCCAGCAGCTTAGCGGGCGGTCCCCGGGCCTCCTACGAGCAGTACTTC. Its protein is CASSLAGGPRASYEQYF.